This is a list of T cell receptor beta chains from one sample in a study of glioma-infiltrating T cells after dendritic cell vaccination. Profiling relied on immunoSEQ multiplex PCR, and the TCRdb table lists in-frame clones only, not all of them. This table holds approximately 36,000 clones, approximately 84% found once. The sample consisted of blood, taken before dendritic cell vaccination. Receptor source: a human donor with glioblastoma. Both conserved end residues are part of each CDR3. D genes are given only for firm matches. The listing skips clone size in some rows; elsewhere it reads once, few, many or a size class.

TRBV6-5	-	13	TRBD1	TRBJ1-2	TGTGCCAGCAAAGAGGGACAGACCTATGGCTACACCTTC	CASKEGQTYGYTF
TRBV6-5	-	13	-	TRBJ1-2	TGTGCCAGCAGCCCCCTGTCGGGCTATGGCTACACCTTC	CASSPLSGYGYTF
TRBV6-5	once	14	TRBD1	TRBJ2-5	TGTGCCAGCAGTTCTCGGACAGGGCCAGAGACCCAGTACTTC	CASSSRTGPETQYF
TRBV12-5	once	12	-	TRBJ2-7	TGTGCTAGTGGTTTGGAGAGAGGAGAGCAGTACTTC	CASGLERGEQYF
TRBV19	-	14	-	TRBJ1-2	TGTGCCAGTAGTCCGGCAGGGATGACCTATGGCTACACCTTC	CASSPAGMTYGYTF
TRBV7-3	-	13	-	TRBJ2-2	TGTGCCAGCAGCCAGTCTTCCACCGGGGAGCTGTTTTTT	CASSQSSTGELFF
TRBV25-1	once	16	-	TRBJ2-5	TGTGCCAGCAGTAGAAACCCCGGACAGCCTCAAGAGACCCAGTACTTC	CASSRNPGQPQETQYF
TRBV7-2	-	15	-	TRBJ2-5	TGTGCCAGCAGCTTATATGTTATAGCGGAAGAGACCCAGTACTTC	CASSLYVIAEETQYF
TRBV19	once	14	TRBD1	TRBJ2-7	TGTGCCAGCAAAGCCGGGACAGGGAGTTACGAGCAGTACTTC	CASKAGTGSYEQYF
TRBV6-6	once	13	-	TRBJ1-1	TGTGCCAGCAGTTACTCGACTCGGGGTGAAGCTTTCTTT	CASSYSTRGEAFF
TRBV2	few	14	TRBD2	TRBJ2-5	TGTGCCAGCAGTCGTCGGACTAGTCGGAAGACCCAGTACTTC	CASSRRTSRKTQYF
TRBV2	-	14	TRBD2	TRBJ2-1	TGTGCCAGCAGTTTACCCGGGACTACTTATGAGCAGTTCTTC	CASSLPGTTYEQFF
TRBV5-1	-	13	TRBD1	TRBJ1-4	TGCGCCAGCAGCTTGGTACAGGGGGGAAAACTGTTTTTT	CASSLVQGGKLFF
TRBV5-5	-	16	TRBD1	TRBJ1-2	TGTGCCAGCAGCAAGGACCCCGGACAGGGGGACTATGGCTACACCTTC	CASSKDPGQGDYGYTF
TRBV7-9	-	13	-	TRBJ2-1	TGTGCCAGCAGCTTCCGGGGATCCAATGAGCAGTTCTTC	CASSFRGSNEQFF
TRBV27	-	15	TRBD1	TRBJ2-7	TGTGCCAGCAGTAGATCACGGGACAGACACTACGAGCAGTACTTC	CASSRSRDRHYEQYF
TRBV2	-	14	-	TRBJ1-6	TGTGCCAGCAGTTATGACACGAAAAATTCCCCCCTCCACTTT	CASSYDTKNSPLHF
TRBV27	-	14	-	TRBJ1-1	TGTGCCAGCAGTCTTGGTGGCAGGAACACTGAAGCTTTCTTT	CASSLGGRNTEAFF
TRBV11-3	-	12	-	TRBJ2-7	TGTGCCAGCAGCTTAACGGAGTACGAGCAGTACTTC	CASSLTEYEQYF
TRBV7-9	-	14	-	TRBJ1-4	TGTGCCAGCAGCCCCAGTGCAACTAATGAAAAACTGTTTTTT	CASSPSATNEKLFF
TRBV7-2	-	15	TRBD1	TRBJ1-4	TGTGCCAGCAGCATGGGACAGGGGGCGGGTGAAAAACTGTTTTTT	CASSMGQGAGEKLFF
TRBV6-7	-	12	-	TRBJ2-7	TGTGCCAGCAGTTACGAGGCCCACGAGCAGTACTTC	CASSYEAHEQYF
TRBV4-3	few	12	TRBD1	TRBJ1-2	TGCGCCAGCAGCCGCCGGACAGGCTTTTTTACCTTC	CASSRRTGFFTF
TRBV19	-	15	-	TRBJ2-3	TGTGCCAGTAGCCCGTACAGGGCAGTAACAGATACGCAGTATTTT	CASSPYRAVTDTQYF
TRBV4-3	-	13	TRBD2	TRBJ2-2	TGCGCCAGCACTAGCGGGGGCACCGGGGAGCTGTTTTTT	CASTSGGTGELFF
TRBV7-9	-	16	-	TRBJ2-2	TGTGCCAGCAGCTTATCCAGGGCCTCAAACACCGGGGAGCTGTTTTTT	CASSLSRASNTGELFF
TRBV4-3	-	13	-	TRBJ1-2	TGCGCCAGCAGCCAAGATAGTTACGTGCACTACACCTTC	CASSQDSYVHYTF
TRBV15	-	14	-	TRBJ2-1	TGTGCCACCAGCATTAGATCGACAGACCGGGAGCAGTTCTTC	CATSIRSTDREQFF
TRBV11-2	-	15	-	TRBJ2-3	TGTGCCAGCAGCTCCCACATCTTGGTCGCAGATACGCAGTATTTT	CASSSHILVADTQYF
TRBV5-1	-	15	TRBD1	TRBJ2-2	TGCGCCAGCAGCTGGGGACAGGCGAACACCGGGGAGCTGTTTTTT	CASSWGQANTGELFF
TRBV10-3	-	12	-	TRBJ2-5	TGTGCCATCAGAGGGGGTCAGGAGACCCAGTACTTC	CAIRGGQETQYF
TRBV6-4	-	15	-	TRBJ2-3	TGTGCCAGCAGTGACGGGGCAGGAGGCACAGATACGCAGTATTTT	CASSDGAGGTDTQYF
TRBV27	-	15	-	TRBJ2-5	TGTGCCAGCGCAGGCGGGACAGAGTACCAAGAGACCCAGTACTTC	CASAGGTEYQETQYF
TRBV5-1	-	15	TRBD1	TRBJ1-1	TGCGCCAGCAGCTTGGGGGACAGGGGGCGGACTGAAGCTTTCTTT	CASSLGDRGRTEAFF
TRBV7-3	-	14	-	TRBJ2-2	TGTGCCAGCAGCTCCGCCGGGAACACCGGGGAGCTGTTTTTT	CASSSAGNTGELFF
TRBV11-2	once	16	TRBD1	TRBJ1-1	TGTGCCAGCAGCTTAAGTCCCAGGGGGGAGAACACTGAAGCTTTCTTT	CASSLSPRGENTEAFF
TRBV4-3	-	18	TRBD2	TRBJ2-3	TGCGCCAGCAGCCAAGAGGGAGTTAGCGGGGGGGGGACAGATACGCAGTATTTT	CASSQEGVSGGGTDTQYF
TRBV4-3	-	15	-	TRBJ2-7	TGCGCCAGCAGCCAGTCACAGGGTAGCTCCTACGAGCAGTACTTC	CASSQSQGSSYEQYF
TRBV4-2	-	15	TRBD1	TRBJ2-7	TGTGCCAGCAGCCCAGCCGCAGGGGGCAAATACGAGCAGTACTTC	CASSPAAGGKYEQYF
TRBV6-5	-	15	TRBD1	TRBJ2-1	TGTGCCAGCAGTTACTCGGGACAGGGGGCAGGGGAGCAGTTCTTC	CASSYSGQGAGEQFF
TRBV7-9	-	15	TRBD1	TRBJ2-7	TGTGCCAGCAGTCTCGGAGGGACAGGGGGCCACGAGCAGTACTTC	CASSLGGTGGHEQYF
TRBV25-1	-	13	-	TRBJ1-2	TGTGCCAGCAGTGAGGGCAGACCCTATGGCTACACCTTC	CASSEGRPYGYTF
TRBV4-1	-	16	-	TRBJ2-1	TGCGCCAGCAGCCAAGTGGACATCATCTCCTACAATGAGCAGTTCTTC	CASSQVDIISYNEQFF
TRBV7-2	-	15	-	TRBJ1-2	TGTGCCAGCAGCCCGGAGGGTGTTCCTAACTATGGCTACACCTTC	CASSPEGVPNYGYTF
TRBV10-3	-	16	TRBD1	TRBJ2-5	TGTGCCATCAGTGAGAGGGGTCGGACAGGGGAAGAGACCCAGTACTTC	CAISERGRTGEETQYF
TRBV7-6	-	15	TRBD1	TRBJ2-7	TGTGCCAGCAGCAGGTACAGGGGGCGTTATAACGAGCAGTACTTC	CASSRYRGRYNEQYF
TRBV6-6	-	12	-	TRBJ2-1	TGTGCCAGCAGTTACTCGCGGAATGAGCAGTTCTTC	CASSYSRNEQFF
TRBV7-6	-	17	-	TRBJ1-6	TGTGCCAGCAGCCCCTGGGGTGGTGGGGGGAATAATTCCCCCCTCCACTTT	CASSPWGGGGNNSPLHF
TRBV29-1	once	19	-	TRBJ1-2	TGCAGCGTTGAAGAAGAGACGAGGGTTGATTTTTTCGCGACCTATGGCTACACCTTC	CSVEEETRVDFFATYGYTF
TRBV9	-	16	-	TRBJ1-3	TGTGCCAGCAGCGTAGCCACAGGGCGGTCTGGAAACACCATATATTTT	CASSVATGRSGNTIYF
TRBV7-6	-	15	-	TRBJ2-3	TGTGCCAGCAGCTTAGCGACTTCCCCCACAGATACGCAGTATTTT	CASSLATSPTDTQYF
TRBV11-3	few	15	TRBD2	TRBJ2-1	TGTGCCAGCAGCTCTAGCGGGGGGGCGTGGAATGAGCAGTTCTTC	CASSSSGGAWNEQFF
TRBV30	-	16	-	TRBJ2-3	TGTGCCTGGAGTCCCCGGCAGACAGACAGCACAGATACGCAGTATTTT	CAWSPRQTDSTDTQYF
TRBV18	-	16	TRBD2	TRBJ2-3	TGTGCCAGCTCACCCTCCGGGACTAGCGGGGAAGATACGCAGTATTTT	CASSPSGTSGEDTQYF
TRBV5-6	-	14	-	TRBJ2-7	TGTGCCAGCAGCTTCGGCAGGGGTAACTACGAGCAGTACTTC	CASSFGRGNYEQYF